This passage covers 13 T cell receptor beta chains from one sample sequenced in a study of OX40 agonist ivuxolimab in advanced cancers. Assay: immunoSEQ multiplex PCR; the TCRdb copy retains only in-frame clones and omits some. The data contain about 71,000 clones, around 80% of them singletons. The sample in question was CD4+ or CD8+ T cells sorted from blood, obtained in a trial of the OX40 agonist ivuxolimab. The receptors were sampled from an adult with an advanced solid tumor such as melanoma, head and neck, liver or kidney cancer.

The chain recombines TRBV7-9 with TRBJ2-3, with D possibly matching TRBD1 (6 bases). This CDR3 comprises 15 residues. Trimming pared 6 bases from V and 0 bases from J, leaving 13 bases between. Per germline, CDR1 SEHNR and CDR2 FQNEAQ (reference sequence). The CDR3 reads CASSTAGGSTDTQYF. CDR3 DNA: TGTGCCAGCAGTACCGCTGGGGGCAGCACAGATACGCAGTATTTT.

For the CDR3, the DNA is TGCGCCAGCAGCTTGGGGTCAGCGTCAACTAATGAAAAACTGTTTTTT. As protein: CASSLGSASTNEKLFF. The chain employs TRBV5-1 and TRBJ1-4; no clear D. The germline V gene has CDR1 SGHRS and CDR2 YFSETQ. The CDR3 loop spans 16 amino acids. V was clipped by 0 bases and J by 0 bases, with 9 bases between them.

The chain has TRBV2 and TRBJ2-5, with TRBD2 matching over 11 bases. The better agreement between TRBJ2-7 and the DNA end casts doubt on the J call. Germline CDR1 SNHLY, CDR2 FYNNEI. This CDR3 has 14 residues. DNA for the CDR3: TGTGCCAGCAGTTATAGCGGGGGGGCCGACGAGCAGTACTTC. As protein: CASSYSGGADEQYF.

This chain connects TRBV27 to TRBJ1-6; D is unresolved. Germline V gives CDR1 MNHEY, CDR2 SMNVEV (reference sequence). V gave up 1 base and J gave up 13 bases, with 14 bases separating them. The length of the CDR3 is 14 residues. The DNA of the CDR3 is TGTGCCAGCAGTTTATTGGGCCCCACTATGCCCCTCCACTTT. Its protein is CASSLLGPTMPLHF.

V and J are TRBV15 and TRBJ1-2; possible D gene TRBD1, 5 bases. In germline, CDR1 is LNHNV, CDR2 YYDKDF (reference sequence). Trimming stripped 1 base from V and 4 bases from J, with 13 bases between. CDR3 length: 15 amino acids. The CDR3 spells CATSRGSGEIYGYTF. DNA of the CDR3: TGTGCCACCAGCAGAGGATCGGGGGAGATCTATGGCTACACCTTC.

This clone was found a few times. V usage is TRBV18 and J usage is TRBJ1-2, with 8 bases lining up with TRBD1. The CDR3 runs 15 residues. Germline V CDR1 and CDR2: KGHSH, LQKENI. The J segment lost 5 bases and the V segment lost 3 bases, leaving 8 bases of the junction unmatched. The CDR3 region has the DNA TGTGCCAGCTCACCCGGACAGGGAGCGGGGTATGGCTACACCTTC. This gives the protein CASSPGQGAGYGYTF.

This clone was detected only once. The V gene is TRBV7-3, the J gene TRBJ2-7; D is perhaps TRBD1 or TRBD2 (6 bases each). The CDR3 has 14 residues. Per germline, CDR1 SGHTA and CDR2 FQGTGA. V was shortened by 5 bases and J by 2 bases, with 13 bases between the two germline ends. The CDR3 DNA is TGTGCCAGCAGCCAACAAAGGGGGGCCTACGAGCAGTACTTC. This sequence encodes CASSQQRGAYEQYF.

Here the CDR3 reads CASSQKQGAGYEQYF. Here the CDR3 DNA reads TGTGCCAGCTCACAGAAACAGGGGGCCGGCTACGAGCAGTACTTC. The V gene is TRBV18, the J gene TRBJ2-7; the match to TRBD1 covers 9 bases. In germline, CDR1 is KGHSH, CDR2 LQKENI. CDR3 size: 15 residues. V was clipped by 4 bases and J by 3 bases; unmatched bases: 7.

The V call is TRBV19, the J call TRBJ2-7; tentatively, D is TRBD1 (6 bases). The germline V gene encodes CDR1 LNHDA and CDR2 SQIVND (reference sequence). Trimming took off 0 bases at V and 0 bases at J, with 9 bases between the two ends. The CDR3 runs 15 residues. The CDR3 spells CASSIEQGISYEQYF. CDR3 nucleotide sequence: TGTGCCAGTAGTATAGAGCAGGGGATCTCCTACGAGCAGTACTTC. Variable domain in full (rest from reference TRBV19 and TRBJ2-7): DGGITQSPKYLFRKEGQNVTLSCEQNLNHDAMYWYRQDPGQGLRLIYYSQIVNDFQKGDIAEGYSVSREKKESFPLTVTSAQKNPTAFYLCASSIEQGISYEQYFGPGTRLTVT.

This chain connects TRBV11-3 to TRBJ1-3; D is uncertain. Germline V lookup: CDR1 SGHNT, CDR2 YENEEA. Trimming cost V 3 bases and J 4 bases, with 4 bases left between them. The CDR3 has 12 amino acids. The CDR3 sequence is CASSLNGNTIYF. DNA for the CDR3: TGTGCCAGCAGCTTGAACGGAAACACCATATATTTT.

The chain recombines TRBV18 with TRBJ2-3; TRBD2 aligns across 9 bases. The junction had 7 bases not matched to a gene; V was cut back by 8 bases and J by 4 bases. From germline, CDR1 is KGHSH and CDR2 LQKENI. This CDR3 spans 14 amino acids. The CDR3 reads CASGPRGGPDTQYF. The DNA of the CDR3 is TGTGCCAGCGGGCCGCGGGGGGGCCCAGATACGCAGTATTTT. Looking up the rest from reference TRBV18 and TRBJ2-3 gives the full variable domain: NAGVMQNPRHLVRRRGQEARLRCSPMKGHSHVYWYRQLPEEGLKFMVYLQKENIIDESGMPKERFSAEFPKEGPSILRIQQVVRGDSAAYFCASGPRGGPDTQYFGPGTRLTVL.

A few counts support this clone. The chain has TRBV10-1 and TRBJ1-5; D unclear. The germline V gene has CDR1 WNHNN and CDR2 SYGVQD (reference sequence). CDR3 length: 9 amino acids. V was cut by 7 bases and J by 14 bases, with 9 bases left in between. In DNA form, the CDR3 reads TGCGCCAGCACCGGGAGCGAGCATTTT. Protein sequence: CASTGSEHF.

To note about this clone: The junction departs from germline at one end; a sequencing error may be responsible. V gene TRBV13 combines with J gene TRBJ2-2, with D perhaps being TRBD1 or TRBD2 (5 bases each). From germline, CDR1 is PRHDT and CDR2 FYEKMQ (reference sequence). The CDR3 is made up of 17 amino acids. Here the CDR3 DNA reads TGTGCCAGCAGCCTAGGTGGGACGGCCGCGAACACCGGGGAGCTGTTTTTT. Translated, it gives CASSLGGTAANTGELFF.